A single sample is the source of the 9 T cell receptor beta chains below, sequenced in a study of T cell changes during pregnancy in multiple sclerosis. Clones were read by immunoSEQ multiplex PCR, and TCRdb kept only the in-frame ones, dropping some. Found here are 70,000 to 80,000 clones, 85% to 95% of them singletons; the top ten hold 0.43%. The sequencing here drew on CD4+ T cells from peripheral blood mononuclear cells, taken before pregnancy. The receptors originated from a female donor with multiple sclerosis, enrolled in a pregnancy study.

V gene TRBV7-3 combines with J gene TRBJ2-5, with D possibly TRBD2 on 6 matching bases. The CDR3 has 13 residues. The V end was cut by 4 bases, the J end by 1 base, with 7 bases between. Germline loops: CDR1 SGHTA, CDR2 FQGTGA. The CDR3 coding sequence is TGTGCCAGCAGCTCGGGAGTCCAAGAGACCCAGTACTTC. Protein sequence: CASSSGVQETQYF.

The V gene is TRBV5-1, the J gene TRBJ2-3; D is possibly TRBD2 (5 bases). V was clipped by 0 bases and J by 0 bases, with 14 bases between them. CDR3 length: 17 amino acids. CDR1 and CDR2 from the germline V gene are SGHRS and YFSETQ. The CDR3: CASSLAPAGLSTDTQYF. For the CDR3, the DNA is TGCGCCAGCAGCTTGGCCCCGGCAGGACTTAGCACAGATACGCAGTATTTT.

This chain joins TRBV29-1 and TRBJ2-2; the match to TRBD2 covers 10 bases. The germline V gene encodes CDR1 SQVTM and CDR2 ANQGSEA. This CDR3 comprises 17 residues. Trimming removed 2 bases from V and 4 bases from J; junction bases left unmatched: 10. CDR3 amino acids: CSVEKRLAGVATGELFF. In nucleotides, the CDR3 is TGCAGCGTTGAAAAGAGGCTAGCGGGAGTGGCCACCGGGGAGCTGTTTTTT.

The chain carries TRBV5-1 and TRBJ2-3, with 7 bases lining up with TRBD2. CDR1 and CDR2 from the germline V gene are SGHRS and YFSETQ. Trimming removed 0 bases from V and 2 bases from J; junction bases left unmatched: 9. The CDR3 has 17 residues. The CDR3 nucleotides are TGCGCCAGCAGCTTGGCCGTCAGAGCGGGGCACACAGATACGCAGTATTTT. This codes for CASSLAVRAGHTDTQYF.

The V call is TRBV28, the J call TRBJ2-1; 9 positions agree with TRBD2. This CDR3 comprises 20 residues. Looked up from germline, CDR1 is MDHEN and CDR2 is SYDVKM. Trimming cost V 6 bases and J 6 bases; bases outside gene matches: 24. The CDR3 loop is CASSPFGIAGVSWGGNEQFF. CDR3 DNA: TGTGCCAGCAGCCCCTTCGGGATAGCGGGAGTTTCTTGGGGGGGCAATGAGCAGTTCTTC.

This chain links TRBV4-1 with TRBJ2-3; D is possibly TRBD2 (6 bases). Germline V gene lookup returns CDR1 MGHRA and CDR2 YSYEKL. Trimming left V 0 bases short and J 5 bases short, with 12 bases between. This CDR3 comprises 15 residues. CDR3 nucleotide sequence: TGCGCCAGCAGCCAAGATAAAGGGACTGTAGATACGCAGTATTTT. This codes for CASSQDKGTVDTQYF.

The chain employs TRBV28 and TRBJ2-3, with D hard to call. The CDR3 loop spans 16 amino acids. V was trimmed by 5 bases and J by 0 bases, leaving 15 bases between them. Germline V CDR1 and CDR2: MDHEN, SYDVKM. The CDR3 nucleotides are TGTGCCAGCAGTGGTCGGTGGCTGACTAGCACAGATACGCAGTATTTT. It codes for CASSGRWLTSTDTQYF.

J is TRBJ1-1 and V is TRBV4-2; D call uncertain. Germline CDR1 reads LGHNA; CDR2 reads YNFKEQ. The CDR3 sequence is 16 residues long. The V end was cut by 0 bases, the J end by 2 bases, with 13 bases between. CDR3 nucleotides: TGTGCCAGCAGCCAAGATATGATGGGCTTCAACACTGAAGCTTTCTTT. Translation gives CASSQDMMGFNTEAFF.

This clone was picked up a small number of times. V gene TRBV29-1 combines with J gene TRBJ1-1, with D perhaps TRBD1 (5 bases). Per the germline V gene, CDR1 is SQVTM and CDR2 is ANQGSEA. Trimming removed 5 bases from V and 9 bases from J, with 16 bases in between. This CDR3 spans 12 amino acids. CDR3 region: CSVQPSEGKAFF. The CDR3 DNA reads as TGCAGCGTTCAACCTTCGGAGGGGAAAGCTTTCTTT.